The 30 T cell receptor beta chains below come from one sample, sequenced in a study of blood T cell repertoires in COVID-19. Generated by immunoSEQ multiplex PCR, the TCRdb table keeps only in-frame clones and is missing some. The table lists under 250,000 clones, nearly 90% of them singletons, with 11% in the top ten. Sequencing was performed on PBMCs or T cells enriched from blood (not recorded which). Receptor source: a man between 25 and 39 years old who had recovered from COVID-19.

This chain connects TRBV7-3 to TRBJ2-7, with 10 nucleotides matching TRBD1. The length of the CDR3 is 14 residues. V dropped 5 bases and J dropped 4; count of bases not matched to a gene: 5. The germline CDR1 and CDR2 sequences are SGHTA and FQGTGA. The DNA of the CDR3 is TGTGCCAGCAGCCCGAGACAGGGGGCGTACGAGCAGTACTTC. It specifies CASSPRQGAYEQYF.

The V call is TRBV19, the J call TRBJ2-7, with a tentative D call TRBD1 (6 bases). The germline gives CDR1 LNHDA, CDR2 SQIVND (reference sequence). The CDR3 consists of 15 residues. Trimming left V 0 bases short and J 4 bases short, with 13 bases between. This CDR3 reads CASSIEKGVGYEQYF. DNA for the CDR3: TGTGCCAGTAGTATAGAAAAGGGGGTAGGTTACGAGCAGTACTTC.

This chain links TRBV24-1 with TRBJ2-7; D is unresolved. The germline V and J ends were trimmed by 1 base and 7 bases, with 10 bases remaining between them. Germline V gives CDR1 KGHDR, CDR2 SFDVKD. The CDR3 extends over 13 amino acids. The CDR3 DNA is TGTGCCACCAGTGATTTCTTTCCAACAGAGCAGTACTTC. This translates into CATSDFFPTEQYF.

The rearrangement joins TRBV4-1 to TRBJ2-1; 10 nucleotides align to TRBD2. CDR1 is MGHRA and CDR2 is YSYEKL in the germline V gene. The CDR3 runs 19 residues. J lost 3 bases, V lost 3 bases, and 14 bases had no gene match. CDR3 region: CASSHRLAGTLTFYNEQFF. Here the CDR3 DNA reads TGCGCCAGCAGCCATCGACTAGCGGGCACCTTAACCTTCTACAATGAGCAGTTCTTC.

The chain couples TRBV2 to TRBJ2-3; D ambiguous. Germline CDR1 and CDR2: SNHLY and FYNNEI. The CDR3 extends over 13 amino acids. V was cut by 5 bases and J by 0 bases, with 6 bases left in between. This chain's CDR3 is CASSRLSTDTQYF. In DNA, the CDR3 is TGTGCCAGCAGTCGTCTTAGCACAGATACGCAGTATTTT.

The V and J genes are TRBV10-1 and TRBJ2-1, with D tentatively TRBD2 (7 bases). Trimming took 10 bases from V and 9 from J, leaving 19 bases between them. Germline V gene data show CDR1 as WNHNN and CDR2 as SYGVQD (reference sequence). The CDR3 consists of 13 residues. As DNA, the CDR3 is TGCGCCAACCATGGGGGGGACAAGGGTGAGCAGTTCTTC. The encoded protein is CANHGGDKGEQFF.

The chain recombines TRBV4-1 with TRBJ2-5; D is unclear. The CDR3 runs 13 residues. Germline assignment: CDR1 MGHRA and CDR2 YSYEKL. V was shortened by 1 base and J by 5 bases, with 8 bases between the two germline ends. In nucleotides, the CDR3 is TGCGCCAGCAGCCAAGTAATCGCGGAGACCCAGTACTTC. Amino acid sequence: CASSQVIAETQYF.

The chain combines TRBV18 with TRBJ2-1; D perhaps matches TRBD2 (6 bases). The CDR3 is 15 residues long. Germline V gene sequence: CDR1 KGHSH, CDR2 LQKENI. The germline V and J ends were trimmed by 3 bases and 8 bases, with 17 bases remaining between them. The CDR3 here is CASSPESRSGDEQFF. CDR3 bases: TGTGCCAGCTCACCGGAAAGCAGGTCGGGGGATGAGCAGTTCTTC.

V is TRBV5-1 and J is TRBJ2-7; D perhaps matches TRBD1 (5 bases). Germline CDR1 and CDR2: SGHRS and YFSETQ. This CDR3 comprises 15 residues. Trimming removed 0 bases at V and 7 bases at J, with 17 bases between. The CDR3 nucleotides are TGCGCCAGCAGCTTGGACTGGCAGGGCACCGAAGAGCAGTACTTC. Protein sequence: CASSLDWQGTEEQYF.

The CDR3 sequence is CASRDYRNTGELFF. For the CDR3, the DNA is TGTGCCAGCCGGGACTACCGGAACACCGGGGAGCTGTTTTTT. The rearrangement joins TRBV10-3 to TRBJ2-2; 7 nucleotides line up with TRBD2. V lost 10 bases and J lost 1; bases outside the gene matches: 6. The CDR3 is made up of 14 amino acids. Germline CDR1 ENHRY, CDR2 SYGVKD.

The chain is built from TRBV30 and TRBJ2-1; D ambiguous. The length of the CDR3 is 12 residues. Germline V gene lookup returns CDR1 GTSNPN and CDR2 SVGIG (reference sequence). V lost 0 bases and J 7 bases, leaving 7 bases between the germline ends. CDR3 sequence: CAWSVMSNEQFF. The CDR3 DNA sequence: TGTGCCTGGAGTGTAATGTCGAATGAGCAGTTCTTC.

This clone was counted a single time. The chain recombines TRBV4-1 with TRBJ1-2; a possible D gene is TRBD1 (5 bases). V gave up 1 base and J gave up 2 bases, with 17 bases separating them. CDR1 is MGHRA, CDR2 YSYEKL, per germline. The length of the CDR3 is 17 residues. The CDR3 region has the DNA TGCGCCAGCAGCCAAGGCGACGGCAGGGAGGCCAACTATGGCTACACCTTC. Translated: CASSQGDGREANYGYTF.

This clone was seen once. This chain uses TRBV6-2 or TRBV6-3 with TRBJ2-2; possible D gene TRBD1, 5 bases. The CDR3 runs to 12 residues. V gave up 5 bases and J gave up 6 bases, with 7 bases separating them. Germline V lookup: CDR1 MNHEY, CDR2 SVGEGT. For the CDR3, the DNA is TGTGCCAGCAGTCCCAGGGCCGGGGAGCTGTTTTTT. It specifies CASSPRAGELFF.

This clone was seen a single time. The chain recombines TRBV6-1 with TRBJ2-6; a weak D match, TRBD1 (6 bases). Germline V lookup: CDR1 MNHNS, CDR2 SASEGT. Trimming pared 2 bases from V and 3 bases from J, leaving 11 bases between. This CDR3 region has 16 residues. The CDR3 DNA sequence: TGTGCCAGCAGTGAAACTAGGGGGAATGGGGCCAACGTCCTGACTTTC. Translating it yields CASSETRGNGANVLTF.

V gene TRBV3-1 (or the pseudogene TRBV3-2) combines with J gene TRBJ1-1; D is unresolved. V was shortened by 0 bases and J by 4 bases, with 12 bases between the two germline ends. Germline assignment: CDR1 LGHDT and CDR2 YNNKEL (reference sequence). The CDR3 has 15 residues. The CDR3 here is CASSQDRRAGTEAFF. The CDR3 bases are TGTGCCAGCAGCCAAGATCGGAGGGCGGGCACTGAAGCTTTCTTT.

This sequence joins TRBV6-1 and TRBJ2-1; a weak D match, TRBD2 (6 bases). From germline, CDR1 is MNHNS and CDR2 SASEGT. CDR3 size: 15 residues. V was cut by 3 bases and J by 2 bases, with 11 bases left in between. The CDR3 loop is CASSDPREPYNEQFF. The CDR3 bases are TGTGCCAGCAGTGACCCCCGGGAGCCCTACAATGAGCAGTTCTTC.

V gene TRBV7-9 combines with J gene TRBJ2-7, with D perhaps matching TRBD1 (6 bases). The CDR3 sequence is 13 residues long. Deletions cut 5 bases from V and 3 bases from J, with 11 bases between. In germline, CDR1 is SEHNR, CDR2 FQNEAQ (reference sequence). CDR3 loop: CASSRSTGYEQYF. For the CDR3, the DNA is TGTGCCAGCAGCCGCTCGACAGGCTACGAGCAGTACTTC.

V usage is TRBV9 and J usage is TRBJ1-2; 7 positions match TRBD1. The length of the CDR3 is 14 residues. J lost 8 bases, V lost 0 bases, and 7 bases had no gene match. Germline CDR1 SGDLS, CDR2 YYNGEE. The CDR3 DNA is TGTGCCAGCAGCGTAGCTCTCGCGACAGGGGGCTACACCTTC. Protein: CASSVALATGGYTF.

The rearrangement joins TRBV5-6 to TRBJ1-1, with D unresolved. CDR3 length: 14 amino acids. Trimming stripped 4 bases from V and 6 bases from J, with 16 bases between. CDR1 SGHDT and CDR2 YYEEEE come from the germline V gene. CDR3 bases: TGTGCCAGCAGCACACTGGACGGAGGGTCTGAAGCTTTCTTT. As protein: CASSTLDGGSEAFF.

As for this clone: A read error may be the cause here, since a much bigger clone is one base away. The rearrangement joins TRBV19 to TRBJ2-5; TRBD2 matches at 7 bases. The ends lost 6 bases at V and 4 bases at J; junction bases unmatched: 2. The CDR3 spans 12 residues. Germline CDR1 LNHDA, CDR2 SQIVND (reference sequence). The CDR3 spells CASRLARETQYF. DNA for the CDR3: TGTGCCAGTAGACTAGCGAGAGAGACCCAGTACTTC.

This chain uses TRBV7-3 with TRBJ1-6; 9 bases are a match to TRBD1. Germline V lookup: CDR1 SGHTA, CDR2 FQGTGA. Unmatched junction bases numbered 5, after V lost 5 bases and J lost 6 bases. This CDR3 has 15 amino acids. CDR3 coding DNA: TGTGCCAGCAGCCCCTCGGGACAGGGTAATTCACCCCTCCACTTT. It translates to CASSPSGQGNSPLHF.

This clone was counted between two and nine times. The V and J genes are TRBV9 and TRBJ2-1; TRBD1 aligns across 8 bases. Germline values: CDR1 SGDLS, CDR2 YYNGEE. V was pared by 5 bases and J by 5 bases, with 3 bases of the junction left unmatched. The CDR3 is 13 residues long. CDR3 amino acids: CASRDRVDNEQFF. CDR3 sequence (DNA): TGTGCCAGCAGGGACAGGGTTGACAATGAGCAGTTCTTC.

Details on this clone: Other DNA sequences in this specimen translate into the identical CDR3. The chain has TRBV5-1 and TRBJ2-2; TRBD2 might be the D (5 bases). CDR3 length equals 15 residues. Germline assignment: CDR1 SGHRS and CDR2 YFSETQ. Trimming removed 0 bases at V and 2 bases at J, with 8 bases between. DNA of the CDR3: TGCGCCAGCAGCTTGGGAGGGCTAAACACCGGGGAGCTGTTTTTT. Its protein is CASSLGGLNTGELFF.

This sequence joins TRBV30 and TRBJ1-3; unclear D gene. Trimming pared 6 bases from V and 0 bases from J, leaving 12 bases between. Germline values: CDR1 GTSNPN, CDR2 SVGIG (reference sequence). The CDR3 extends over 14 amino acids. The CDR3 region has the DNA TGTGCCTGTCTACAGACGAACTCTGGAAACACCATATATTTT. Translating gives CACLQTNSGNTIYF.

This clone has just one count. The CDR3 reads CASSLALGAGETQYF. CDR3 nucleotides: TGCGCCAGCAGCTTGGCCCTGGGGGCGGGAGAGACCCAGTACTTC. The chain links TRBV5-1 to TRBJ2-5; the D gene is possibly TRBD1 (6 bases). The CDR3 length is 15 residues. Deletions cut 0 bases from V and 4 bases from J, with 13 bases between. The germline V gene encodes CDR1 SGHRS and CDR2 YFSETQ.

The chain carries TRBV7-6 and TRBJ1-1; weak D call: TRBD1 (5 bases). The CDR3 has 14 residues. V shed 3 bases and J shed 3 bases, with 11 bases lying between them. Germline lookup yields CDR1 SGHVS and CDR2 FNYEAQ. DNA for the CDR3: TGTGCCAGCAGCTTGGGGCGGGGGGACACTGAAGCTTTCTTT. Translating gives CASSLGRGDTEAFF.

The chain employs TRBV3-1 (or the pseudogene TRBV3-2) and TRBJ2-1, with D possibly matching TRBD1 (5 bases). Germline V gene sequence: CDR1 LGHDT, CDR2 YNNKEL (reference sequence). Trimming took 4 bases from V and 4 from J, leaving 17 bases between them. This CDR3 spans 16 amino acids. The CDR3 DNA is TGTGCCAGCAGCCCTGAAGGGGCTCATCCATACAATGAGCAGTTCTTC. It codes for CASSPEGAHPYNEQFF.

This chain uses TRBV30 with TRBJ2-1; a weak D match, TRBD2 (6 bases). CDR1 is GTSNPN, CDR2 SVGIG, per germline (reference sequence). The CDR3 covers 14 residues. Trimming stripped 5 bases from V and 10 bases from J, with 21 bases between. The CDR3 DNA sequence: TGTGCCTGGGCCTCGACGGCGGGGCCGACCGAGCAGTTCTTC. Encoded protein: CAWASTAGPTEQFF.

The rearrangement joins TRBV4-2 to TRBJ2-1, with 9 bases fitting TRBD1. The CDR3 spans 16 residues. V was pared by 4 bases and J by 1 base, with 5 bases of the junction left unmatched. CDR1 LGHNA and CDR2 YNFKEQ come from the germline V gene. This CDR3 reads CASSPEDRGSYNEQFF. The CDR3 DNA is TGTGCCAGCAGCCCGGAGGACAGGGGATCCTACAATGAGCAGTTCTTC.

This clone has more than one count but fewer than ten. The chain has TRBV30 and TRBJ2-7; D ambiguous. Trimming removed 3 bases at V and 6 bases at J, with 15 bases between. The CDR3 runs 13 residues. Germline V gives CDR1 GTSNPN, CDR2 SVGIG (reference sequence). CDR3 in amino acids: CAWSPLPRGEQYF. For the CDR3, the DNA is TGTGCCTGGAGCCCCCTCCCCCGCGGCGAGCAGTACTTC.